The source of this T cell receptor beta chain is a study of response to subunit inactivated influenza vaccine. V gave up 2 bases and J gave up 1 base; unmatched junction bases: 2. The CDR3 runs 15 residues. In the case of this clonotype: Its target is unknown.

TCRdb used MiXCR to reprocess the RT-PCR reads, holding one entry per CDR3 protein. This table holds hundreds of thousands of distinct CDR3 sequences, roughly 22% found once. Study findings and constraints: A suggestion made by the authors is that each seasonal influenza vaccination recruits few new T cells.

The chain joins TRBV12-3 or TRBV12-4 to TRBJ1-5; 7 nucleotides match TRBD1. This specimen consisted of PBMCs from blood, obtained about 20 months after vaccination. The sequence was obtained from a man aged 50-75 years who received an inactivated influenza vaccine. DNA for the CDR3: TGTGCCAGCAGTTTAAGGGGACAGAGCAATCAGCCCCAGCATTTT. Translated: CASSLRGQSNQPQHF.